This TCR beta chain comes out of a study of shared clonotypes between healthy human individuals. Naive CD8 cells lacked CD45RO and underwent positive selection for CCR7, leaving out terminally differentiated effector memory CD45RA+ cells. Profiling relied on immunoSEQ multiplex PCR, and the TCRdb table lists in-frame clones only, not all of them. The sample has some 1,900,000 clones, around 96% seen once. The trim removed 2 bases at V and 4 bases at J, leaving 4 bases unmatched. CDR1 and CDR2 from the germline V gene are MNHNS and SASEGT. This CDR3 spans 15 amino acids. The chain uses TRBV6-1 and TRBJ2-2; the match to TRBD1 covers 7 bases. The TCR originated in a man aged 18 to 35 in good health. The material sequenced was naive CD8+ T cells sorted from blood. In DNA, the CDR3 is TGTGCCAGCAGTGAATCCACAGGGGCCACCGGGGAGCTGTTTTTT. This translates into CASSESTGATGELFF.